This T cell receptor (beta chain) emerged from a study of blood T cell repertoires in COVID-19. This table comes from immunoSEQ multiplex PCR, and its TCRdb copy is limited to in-frame clones, with some not included. Counted here are approximately 250,000 clones, around 93% occurring once; the ten biggest clones make up 2.5% to 3%. The CDR3 consists of 15 residues. Germline CDR1 MNHEY, CDR2 SMNVEV (reference sequence). Trimming cost V 3 bases and J 4 bases; bases outside gene matches: 5. Study members were between about 18 and 95 years old and lived in 20 to 30 US regions. The rearrangement uses TRBV27 and TRBJ1-2; 10 bases align to TRBD1. This clonotype was sampled from a man aged 40-55 years who had been exposed to COVID-19. The sequenced sample was PBMCs or T cells enriched from blood (not recorded which). CDR3 loop: CASSLRGQGTYGYTF. The CDR3 bases are TGTGCCAGCAGTTTGCGGGGACAGGGGACCTATGGCTACACCTTC.